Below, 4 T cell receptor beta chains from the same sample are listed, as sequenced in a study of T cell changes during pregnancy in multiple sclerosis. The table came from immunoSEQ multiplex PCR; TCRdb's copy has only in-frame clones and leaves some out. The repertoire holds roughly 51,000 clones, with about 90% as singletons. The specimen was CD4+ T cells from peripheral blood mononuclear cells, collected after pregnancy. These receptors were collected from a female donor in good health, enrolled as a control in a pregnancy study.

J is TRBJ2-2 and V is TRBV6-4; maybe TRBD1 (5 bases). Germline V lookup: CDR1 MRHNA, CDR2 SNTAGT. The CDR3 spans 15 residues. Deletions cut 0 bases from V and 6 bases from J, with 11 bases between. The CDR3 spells CASSDSWGAPGELFF. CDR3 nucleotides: TGTGCCAGCAGTGACTCTTGGGGCGCACCCGGGGAGCTGTTTTTT.

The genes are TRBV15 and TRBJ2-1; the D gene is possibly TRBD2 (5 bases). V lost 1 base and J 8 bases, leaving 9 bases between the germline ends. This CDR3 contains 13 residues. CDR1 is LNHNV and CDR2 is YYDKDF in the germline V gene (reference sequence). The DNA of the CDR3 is TGTGCCACCAGCAGAGGTGAGGGCCATGAGCAGTTCTTC. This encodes CATSRGEGHEQFF.

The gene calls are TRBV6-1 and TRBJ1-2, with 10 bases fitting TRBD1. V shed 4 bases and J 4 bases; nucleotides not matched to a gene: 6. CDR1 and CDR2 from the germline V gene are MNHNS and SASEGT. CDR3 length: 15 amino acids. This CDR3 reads CASSVRDRGTYGYTF. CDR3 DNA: TGTGCCAGCAGTGTCCGGGACAGGGGTACCTATGGCTACACCTTC.

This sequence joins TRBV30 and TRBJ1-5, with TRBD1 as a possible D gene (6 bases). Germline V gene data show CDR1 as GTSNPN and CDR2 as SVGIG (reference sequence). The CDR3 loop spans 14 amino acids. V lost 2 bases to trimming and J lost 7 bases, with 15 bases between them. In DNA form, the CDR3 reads TGTGCCTGGAGTCATCGGGACATCACACAGCCCCAGCATTTT. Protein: CAWSHRDITQPQHF.